What follows is one T cell receptor beta chain and its context. The data originate from a study of T-cell memory formation after mild COVID-19. TCRdb reprocessed the 5' RACE reads with MiXCR, giving one entry per CDR3 protein. The repertoire consists of roughly 620,000 distinct CDR3 sequences, with roughly 18% occurring once and the leading ten covering about 12%. Germline CDR1 is LGHDT and CDR2 is YNNKEL (reference sequence). V was pared by 0 bases and J by 4 bases, with 18 bases between. The CDR3 spans 17 residues. The specimen was PBMCs or a T cell subset sorted from them (not recorded which). This receptor was taken from an adult woman who had mild COVID-19 (a few samples of this study predate the infection). Cell type and time point are not known. The rearrangement links TRBV3-1 to TRBJ2-5; D is unclear. The CDR3 nucleotides read TGTGCCAGCAGCCAAGAAGAAGGAAGTAGCATCGGAGAGACCCAGTACTTC. Translation: CASSQEEGSSIGETQYF.